This T cell receptor beta chain was sequenced during a study of post-analysis software for immune sequencing data. In the study overall: Courses of disease covered relapsing-remitting, secondary progressive and progressive-relapsing multiple sclerosis.

On this clonotype: Its specificity is unknown.

Unique molecular identifiers tagged the TCR beta cDNA libraries. Some 500,000 cDNA molecules were obtained per 1 to 10 million input T cells. Using its own MiXCR run on the PCR reads, TCRdb lists one record per CDR3 protein. The sample contains hundreds of thousands of distinct CDR3 sequences, approximately 59% of which appear only once. General observations from the study: F measure grouped same-batch samples tightly together. Patients showed TRBV5-6, TRBV5-1 and TRBV20-1 among 4 or 5 TRBV segments more frequent than in controls. Diversity measured as normalized Chao1 was significantly lower in multiple sclerosis patients than in controls.

Germline V CDR1 and CDR2: DFQATT, SNEGSKA (reference sequence). The ends lost 7 bases at V and 0 bases at J; junction bases unmatched: 7. This CDR3 spans 15 amino acids. The TCR originated in a girl aged 2 to 9 with multiple sclerosis. The J gene is TRBJ2-2, the V gene TRBV20-1; 8 bases fit TRBD2. The sample consisted of blood. The CDR3 DNA is TGCAGTGTCAGCGGGGGCAGATCGAACACCGGGGAGCTGTTTTTT. It specifies CSVSGGRSNTGELFF.